This T cell receptor beta chain was identified in a study of T cell responses to AZD1222 COVID-19 vaccine. The data were produced by immunoSEQ multiplex PCR, yet TCRdb's version contains in-frame clones alone and is incomplete. Seen here are about 100,000 clones, around 89% observed once, and the top ten hold more than 2%. As concerns this clone: No antigen is known for it.

Findings and limits, study-wide: White British ancestry dominated among donors, who included more females, and clonal diversity was possibly underestimated. Repertoire sampling occurred only after the peak T cell response.

V lost 1 base, J lost 0 bases, and 9 bases lay in between. Germline values: CDR1 LGHNA, CDR2 YNFKEQ. This CDR3 is built from 16 residues. The rearrangement links TRBV4-2 to TRBJ2-2; unclear D gene. The specimen was peripheral blood, collected 28 days after the second AZD1222 dose. The clonotype was recovered from an adult who received the AZD1222 COVID-19 vaccine. The CDR3 loop is CASSQVFGTNTGELFF. The CDR3 nucleotides read TGTGCCAGCAGCCAAGTGTTCGGAACGAACACCGGGGAGCTGTTTTTT.